Detailed here is one TCR beta chain. The source of the sample is a study of neoadjuvant anti-PD-1 for oral cavity cancer. TCRdb's table, derived via immunoSEQ multiplex PCR, lists solely in-frame clones and lacks some. This sample has around 14,000 clones; 70% occur once, and the top ten carry around 3%. The source of this sequence is a person aged 35 to 85 with oral cavity squamous cell carcinoma. Sequenced here: PBMCs, sampled before nivolumab (anti-PD-1) treatment.

The CDR3 sequence is CASWGGNTGELFF. As DNA, the CDR3 is TGTGCCAGCTGGGGGGGAAACACCGGGGAGCTGTTTTTT. V usage is TRBV27 and J usage is TRBJ2-2; 7 bases fit TRBD2. Looked up from germline, CDR1 is MNHEY and CDR2 is SMNVEV (reference sequence). V was clipped by 8 bases and J by 2 bases; unmatched bases: 2. This CDR3 has 13 residues.